A single sample gave rise to the 20 T cell receptor beta chains below, sequenced in a study of blood T cell repertoires in COVID-19. Repertoires were generated with immunoSEQ multiplex PCR, while TCRdb's copy carries only in-frame clones and drops some. Among around 100,000 clones listed, more than 75% were seen once. Sequencing used peripheral blood. The receptors come from a human donor in a cohort sampled during active COVID-19.

The chain has TRBV3-1 (or the pseudogene TRBV3-2) and TRBJ1-2; D gene unclear. The CDR3 is made up of 15 amino acids. V was trimmed by 0 bases and J by 2 bases, leaving 10 bases between them. Germline lookup yields CDR1 LGHDT and CDR2 YNNKEL (reference sequence). CDR3 amino acids: CASSQEIRKNYGYTF. DNA for the CDR3: TGTGCCAGCAGCCAAGAAATCAGAAAGAACTATGGCTACACCTTC.

The rearrangement uses TRBV4-3 and TRBJ1-2, with D uncertain. Germline V gene sequence: CDR1 LGHNA, CDR2 YSLEER. There are 16 residues in the CDR3. With 1 base removed from V and 0 bases from J, the gap between germline ends came to 12 bases. For the CDR3, the DNA is TGCGCCAGCAGCCAAGTCGGGAGTATGCCTAACTATGGCTACACCTTC. It translates to CASSQVGSMPNYGYTF.

The CDR3 bases are TGTGCCAGTGGGGGGGCCAATCAGCCCCAGCATTTT. Translation: CASGGANQPQHF. The chain links TRBV19 to TRBJ1-5, with D perhaps TRBD1 (6 bases). This CDR3 spans 12 amino acids. Trimming left V 8 bases short and J 3 bases short, with 8 bases between. Germline CDR1 is LNHDA and CDR2 is SQIVND (reference sequence).

Written as DNA, the CDR3 is TGTGCCAGCAGTCCAGGGCGGCGGCAGCCCCAGCATTTT. Its protein is CASSPGRRQPQHF. The chain combines TRBV5-6 with TRBJ1-5; tentative D call: TRBD1 (5 bases). Germline assignment: CDR1 SGHDT and CDR2 YYEEEE. V was shortened by 5 bases and J by 7 bases, with 13 bases between the two germline ends. This CDR3 has 13 amino acids.

This clone has only a few counts. The chain combines TRBV29-1 with TRBJ1-5, with no clear D. The CDR3 has 12 residues. Germline loops: CDR1 SQVTM, CDR2 ANQGSEA. The V end lost 6 bases, the J end lost 0 bases, and 6 bases lay between the germline ends. The CDR3 DNA reads TGCAGCGTCAGTCATAGCAATCAGCCCCAGCATTTT. Translated, it gives CSVSHSNQPQHF.

This chain joins TRBV4-1 and TRBJ1-2; TRBD1 matches at 12 bases. The CDR3 sequence is 15 residues long. Germline V gives CDR1 MGHRA, CDR2 YSYEKL. Trimming cost V 4 bases and J 8 bases; bases outside gene matches: 8. This CDR3 reads CASSPTGTGGRGYTF. The CDR3 DNA reads as TGCGCCAGCAGCCCAACCGGGACAGGGGGCCGGGGCTACACCTTC.

The chain carries TRBV18 and TRBJ1-1; D gene uncertain. Germline CDR1 KGHSH, CDR2 LQKENI. This CDR3 is 14 amino acids long. V gave up 3 bases and J gave up 3 bases, with 11 bases separating them. The CDR3 DNA is TGTGCCAGCTCACCGGATCTTGAGGACACTGAAGCTTTCTTT. It is translated as CASSPDLEDTEAFF. Full variable domain (missing parts from reference TRBV18 and TRBJ1-1): NAGVMQNPRHLVRRRGQEARLRCSPMKGHSHVYWYRQLPEEGLKFMVYLQKENIIDESGMPKERFSAEFPKEGPSILRIQQVVRGDSAAYFCASSPDLEDTEAFFGQGTRLTVV.

CDR3 sequence: CASSRDRRVQYF. The CDR3 DNA reads TGTGCCAGCAGTCGGGACAGGCGGGTCCAGTACTTC. V and J are TRBV11-2 and TRBJ2-4; 8 bases fit TRBD1. Germline lookup yields CDR1 SGHAT and CDR2 FQNNGV. With V trimmed by 6 bases and J by 13 bases, 8 bases remained unmatched. The CDR3 has 12 amino acids.

This clone showed up just once. The chain has TRBV2 and TRBJ1-3, with D possibly matching TRBD1 (5 bases). Germline-derived CDR1 and CDR2 are SNHLY and FYNNEI. The CDR3 sequence is 15 residues long. V lost 3 bases and J lost 4, with 13 bases in between. The CDR3, as DNA: TGTGCCAGCAGTGATGGCGGGGCGAGCGGAAACACCATATATTTT. Translating it yields CASSDGGASGNTIYF. Filled out from reference TRBV2 and TRBJ1-3, the complete variable domain reads EPEVTQTPSHQVTQMGQEVILRCVPISNHLYFYWYRQILGQKVEFLVSFYNNEISEKSEIFDDQFSVERPDGSNFTLKIRSTKLEDSAMYFCASSDGGASGNTIYFGEGSWLTVV.

The genes are TRBV5-4 and TRBJ1-2, with D maybe TRBD1 (6 bases). V gave up 2 bases and J gave up 5 bases, with 19 bases separating them. Germline lookup yields CDR1 SGHNT and CDR2 YYREEE (reference sequence). This CDR3 is 16 amino acids long. CDR3 sequence: CASSFDPAGASYGYTF. The CDR3 DNA is TGTGCCAGCAGCTTCGACCCCGCAGGGGCCTCGTATGGCTACACCTTC.

The rearrangement joins TRBV2 to TRBJ2-1, with TRBD1 matching over 8 bases. The germline V gene has CDR1 SNHLY and CDR2 FYNNEI. The CDR3 consists of 13 residues. V lost 3 bases and J lost 7; bases outside the gene matches: 2. CDR3 coding DNA: TGTGCCAGCAGTGAGGACAGGGTAAATGAGCAGTTCTTC. Translating gives CASSEDRVNEQFF.

V is TRBV10-3 and J is TRBJ2-6; possibly TRBD1 for D (6 bases). The V end was cut by 4 bases, the J end by 0 bases, with 10 bases between. Germline V gene lookup returns CDR1 ENHRY and CDR2 SYGVKD. The CDR3 is made up of 16 amino acids. The CDR3 bases are TGTGCCATCAGTGGACAGGTAGCCTCTGGGGCCAACGTCCTGACTTTC. Protein: CAISGQVASGANVLTF.

This clone was found once. The chain employs TRBV21-1 and TRBJ1-6. TRBV21-1 is shown as a pseudogene. The CDR3 runs 19 residues. CDR3 nucleotide sequence: TGTGCCAGCAGCAAAAGGCCCCCACAAAGGAGCTCCTATAATTCACCCCTCCACTTT. Translated: CASSKRPPQRSSYNSPLHF.

The chain's CDR3 is CASKGQPGTEAFF. The DNA for the CDR3 is TGTGCCAGCAAGGGACAGCCGGGTACTGAAGCTTTCTTT. The V call is TRBV2, the J call TRBJ1-1, with 7 bases fitting TRBD1. CDR1 is SNHLY, CDR2 FYNNEI, per germline. The CDR3 consists of 13 residues. Trimming removed 7 bases from V and 5 bases from J; junction bases left unmatched: 7.

This rearrangement joins TRBV6-2 or TRBV6-3 to TRBJ1-2; D gene uncertain. Germline values: CDR1 MNHEY, CDR2 SVGEGT. V dropped 2 bases and J dropped 4 bases, with 5 bases sitting between them. The CDR3 covers 12 residues. CDR3 nucleotide sequence: TGTGCCAGCAGTTACGGCAGCTATGGCTACACCTTC. The encoded protein is CASSYGSYGYTF.

The gene calls are TRBV10-1 and TRBJ2-3; a possible D gene is TRBD2 (6 bases). The germline V gene encodes CDR1 WNHNN and CDR2 SYGVQD (reference sequence). The CDR3 consists of 15 residues. V was pared by 6 bases and J by 2 bases, with 15 bases between. In DNA form, the CDR3 reads TGCGCCAGCAGCCCAGGACTACTGGCCACAGATACGCAGTATTTT. Translating it yields CASSPGLLATDTQYF.

The CDR3 is CASSLVRGSTDTQYF. For the CDR3, the DNA is TGTGCCAGCAGCTTAGTTCGGGGGAGCACAGATACGCAGTATTTT. The chain has TRBV11-2 and TRBJ2-3, with a weak D call TRBD2 (6 bases). The CDR3 covers 15 residues. Germline V gene data show CDR1 as SGHAT and CDR2 as FQNNGV. Trimming cost V 1 base and J 0 bases, with 8 bases left between them.

The rearrangement links TRBV7-9 to TRBJ1-5; D unclear. V lost 5 bases, J lost 1 base, and 15 bases lay in between. Per the germline V gene, CDR1 is SEHNR and CDR2 is FQNEAQ (reference sequence). The CDR3 is 16 residues long. The CDR3 is CASSPDGSGSNQPQHF. The CDR3, as DNA: TGTGCCAGCAGCCCTGACGGGTCCGGAAGCAATCAGCCCCAGCATTTT. The whole variable domain, filled in from reference TRBV7-9 and TRBJ1-5, reads DTGVSQNPRHKITKRGQNVTFRCDPISEHNRLYWYRQTLGQGPEFLTYFQNEAQLEKSRLLSDRFSAERPKGSFSTLEIQRTEQGDSAMYLCASSPDGSGSNQPQHFGDGTRLSIL.

The sample holds one count of this clone. The V call is TRBV19, the J call TRBJ1-5, with no clear D. CDR3 size: 14 residues. Deletions cut 7 bases from V and 2 bases from J, with 12 bases between. The germline V gene has CDR1 LNHDA and CDR2 SQIVND (reference sequence). The CDR3 is CASKAGKGNQPQHF. In nucleotides, the CDR3 is TGTGCCAGTAAGGCCGGGAAGGGCAATCAGCCCCAGCATTTT.

The CDR3 loop is CASSPNRGEWNGYTF. The CDR3 bases are TGTGCCAGCAGCCCCAACAGGGGGGAATGGAATGGCTACACCTTC. The chain couples TRBV7-2 to TRBJ1-2; 8 bases are shared with TRBD1. CDR1 is SGHTA and CDR2 is FQGNSA in the germline V gene. V was pared by 5 bases and J by 6 bases, with 11 bases of the junction left unmatched. This CDR3 is built from 15 residues. The whole variable domain, remainder taken from reference TRBV7-2 and TRBJ1-2, is GAGVSQSPSNKVTEKGKDVELRCDPISGHTALYWYRQSLGQGLEFLIYFQGNSAPDKSGLPSDRFSAERTGGSVSTLTIQRTQQEDSAVYLCASSPNRGEWNGYTFGSGTRLTVV.